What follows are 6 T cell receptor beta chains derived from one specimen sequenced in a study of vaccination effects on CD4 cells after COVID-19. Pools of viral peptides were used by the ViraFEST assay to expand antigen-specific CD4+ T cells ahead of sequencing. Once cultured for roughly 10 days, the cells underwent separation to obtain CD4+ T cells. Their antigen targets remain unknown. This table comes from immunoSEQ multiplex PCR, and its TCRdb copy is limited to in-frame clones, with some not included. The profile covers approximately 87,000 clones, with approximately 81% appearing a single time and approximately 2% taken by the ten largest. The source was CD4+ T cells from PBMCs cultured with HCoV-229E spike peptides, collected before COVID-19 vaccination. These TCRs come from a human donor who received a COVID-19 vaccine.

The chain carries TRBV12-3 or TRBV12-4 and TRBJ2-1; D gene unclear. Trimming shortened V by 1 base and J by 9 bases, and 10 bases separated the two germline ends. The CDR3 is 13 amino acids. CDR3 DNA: TGTGCCAGCAGTTTAGAAGCCAGCTCTGAGCAGTTCTTC. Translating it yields CASSLEASSEQFF.

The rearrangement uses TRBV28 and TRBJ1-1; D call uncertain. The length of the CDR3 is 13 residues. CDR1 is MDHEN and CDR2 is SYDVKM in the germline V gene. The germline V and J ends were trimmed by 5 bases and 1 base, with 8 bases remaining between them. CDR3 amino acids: CASSRNPNTEAFF. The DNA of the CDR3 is TGTGCCAGCAGTCGGAATCCGAACACTGAAGCTTTCTTT.

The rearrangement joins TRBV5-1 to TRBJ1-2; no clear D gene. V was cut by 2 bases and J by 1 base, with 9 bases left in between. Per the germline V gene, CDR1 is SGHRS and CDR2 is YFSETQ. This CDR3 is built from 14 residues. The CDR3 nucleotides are TGCGCCAGCAGCTTCTGGACGGATAACTATGGCTACACCTTC. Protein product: CASSFWTDNYGYTF.

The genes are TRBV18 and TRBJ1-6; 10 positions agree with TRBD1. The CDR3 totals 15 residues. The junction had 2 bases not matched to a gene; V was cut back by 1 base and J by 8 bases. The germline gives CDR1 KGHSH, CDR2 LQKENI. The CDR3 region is CASSPLGTGDSPLHF. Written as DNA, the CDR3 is TGTGCCAGCTCACCACTCGGGACAGGGGATTCACCCCTCCACTTT.

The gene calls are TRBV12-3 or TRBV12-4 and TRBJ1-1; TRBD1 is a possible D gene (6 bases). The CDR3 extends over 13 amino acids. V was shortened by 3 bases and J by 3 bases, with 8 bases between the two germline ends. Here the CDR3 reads CASSLYRDTEAFF. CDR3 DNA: TGTGCCAGCAGTTTGTACAGGGACACTGAAGCTTTCTTT.

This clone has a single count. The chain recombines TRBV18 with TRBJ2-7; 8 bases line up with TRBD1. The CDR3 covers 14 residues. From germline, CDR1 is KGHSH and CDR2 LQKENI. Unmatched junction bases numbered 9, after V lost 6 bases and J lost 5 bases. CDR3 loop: CASSLGTGLDEQYV. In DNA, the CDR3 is TGTGCCAGCTCTCTGGGGACAGGACTCGACGAGCAGTACGTC.